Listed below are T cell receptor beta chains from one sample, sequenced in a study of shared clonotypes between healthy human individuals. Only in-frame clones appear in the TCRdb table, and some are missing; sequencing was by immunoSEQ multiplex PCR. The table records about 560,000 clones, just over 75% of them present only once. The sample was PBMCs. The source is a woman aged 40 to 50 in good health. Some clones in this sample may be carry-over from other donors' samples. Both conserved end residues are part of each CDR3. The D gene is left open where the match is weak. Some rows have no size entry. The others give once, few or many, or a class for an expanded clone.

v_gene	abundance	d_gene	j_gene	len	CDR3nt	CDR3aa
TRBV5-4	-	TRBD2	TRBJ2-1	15	TGTGCCAGCAGCCGGAGACTAGCGGGGGACGAGGAGCAGTTCTTC	CASSRRLAGDEEQFF
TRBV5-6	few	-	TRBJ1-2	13	TGTGCCAGCAGCTCCACAGGAGACGGTGGCTACACCTTC	CASSSTGDGGYTF
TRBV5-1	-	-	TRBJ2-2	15	TGCGCCAGCAGCCTGGACAGTGCGAACACCGGGGAGCTGTTTTTT	CASSLDSANTGELFF
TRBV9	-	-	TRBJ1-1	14	TGTGCCAGCAGCGTTATAGGAACGAACACTGAAGCTTTCTTT	CASSVIGTNTEAFF
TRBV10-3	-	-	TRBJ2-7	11	TGTGCCATCAGTGAGGCTGGAGAGCAGTACTTC	CAISEAGEQYF
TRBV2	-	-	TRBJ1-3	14	TGTGCCAGCAGTCTGGACAGTCTGGGAAACACCATATATTTT	CASSLDSLGNTIYF
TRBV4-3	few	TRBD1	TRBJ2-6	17	TGCGCCAGCAGCCAAGAGTCAGGGGGCACTGGGGCCAACGTCCTGACTTTC	CASSQESGGTGANVLTF
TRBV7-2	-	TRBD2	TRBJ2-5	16	TGTGCCAGCAGCTTAGGGGTAGCGGGGGACCAAGAGACCCAGTACTTC	CASSLGVAGDQETQYF
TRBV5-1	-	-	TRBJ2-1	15	TGCGCCAGCAGGCCTACTAGTAACTCCTACAATGAGCAGTTCTTC	CASRPTSNSYNEQFF
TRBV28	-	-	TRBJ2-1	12	TGTGCCAGCCTATCCCGGGGAGGTGAGCAGTTCTTC	CASLSRGGEQFF
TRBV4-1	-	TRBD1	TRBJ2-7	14	TGCGCCAGCAGCTCTCCGGGACAGGGCTACGAGCAGTACTTC	CASSSPGQGYEQYF
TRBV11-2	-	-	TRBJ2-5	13	TGTGCCAGCAGCTTAGAAGGCAGGGTAACCCAGTACTTC	CASSLEGRVTQYF
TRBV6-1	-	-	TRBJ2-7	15	TGTGCCAGCAGTGAACGGGGCCTGATATCCTACGAGCAGTACTTC	CASSERGLISYEQYF
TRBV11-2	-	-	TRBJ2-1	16	TGTGCCAGCAGCTTAGGACCGGGAGTCATAGGGAATGAGCAGTTCTTC	CASSLGPGVIGNEQFF
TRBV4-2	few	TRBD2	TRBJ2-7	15	TGTGCCAGCAGCCCTAGCGGGAGACCGACCTACGAGCAGTACTTC	CASSPSGRPTYEQYF
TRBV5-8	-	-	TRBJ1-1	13	TGTGCCAGCAGCTTGGAGTCTTACACTGAAGCTTTCTTT	CASSLESYTEAFF
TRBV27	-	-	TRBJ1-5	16	TGTGCCAGCAGTTTATCAATGACAGGCGGCAATCAGCCCCAGCATTTT	CASSLSMTGGNQPQHF
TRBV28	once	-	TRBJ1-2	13	TGTGCCAGCCTTTCGGGGGGTCGGAGAGGCTACACCTTC	CASLSGGRRGYTF
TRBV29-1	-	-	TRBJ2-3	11	TGCAGCGCGGGCGGCACAGATACGCAGTATTTT	CSAGGTDTQYF
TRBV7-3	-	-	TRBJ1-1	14	TGTGCCAGCAGCCGCGGGGGGGCTAGAGCTGAAGCTTTCTTT	CASSRGGARAEAFF
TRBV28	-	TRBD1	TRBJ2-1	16	TGTGCCAGCAGTCCCCCACAGGGGTCCCTAGGGGATGAGCAGTTCTTC	CASSPPQGSLGDEQFF
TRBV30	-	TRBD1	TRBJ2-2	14	TGTGCCTGGACAAGCCCAGGGGGAGCCGGGGAGCTGTTTTTT	CAWTSPGGAGELFF
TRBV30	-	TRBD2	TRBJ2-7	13	TGTGCCTGGAGTGCCGGGACTAGTTACGAGCAGTACTTC	CAWSAGTSYEQYF
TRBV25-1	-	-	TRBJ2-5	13	TGTGCCAGCAAGAAGCAGGGGACCGAGACCCAGTACTTC	CASKKQGTETQYF
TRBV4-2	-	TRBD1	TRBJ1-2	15	TGTGCCAGCAGCCAGAACAGGGGAGGTAACTATGGCTACACCTTC	CASSQNRGGNYGYTF
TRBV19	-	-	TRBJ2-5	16	TGTGCCAGTAGTCAAAACAGGGGAGGACCCCAAGAGACCCAGTACTTC	CASSQNRGGPQETQYF
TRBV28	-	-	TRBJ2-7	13	TGTGCCAGCAAGCCCCGAGGACAGTACGAGCAGTACTTC	CASKPRGQYEQYF
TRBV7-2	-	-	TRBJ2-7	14	TGTGCCAGCAGCCCTCGACTGAGCTCCTACGAGCAGTACTTC	CASSPRLSSYEQYF
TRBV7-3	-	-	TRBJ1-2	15	TGTGCCAGCAGCTCGTTTAATCGGGGCCCCTATGGCTACACCTTC	CASSSFNRGPYGYTF
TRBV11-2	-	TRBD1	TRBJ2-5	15	TGTGCCAGCAGCTTGATGGGACAGGGTCAAGAGACCCAGTACTTC	CASSLMGQGQETQYF
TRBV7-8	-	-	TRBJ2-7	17	TGTGCCAGCAGCTCCGGACCCCCAATTTCCCTCTCCTACGAGCAGTACTTC	CASSSGPPISLSYEQYF
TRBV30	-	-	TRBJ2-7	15	TGTGCCTACCGTTCTCTTGGATCGGCGATAGGCGAGCAGTACTTC	CAYRSLGSAIGEQYF
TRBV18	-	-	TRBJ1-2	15	TGTGCCAGCTCACCAGACGCAGTCTCTAACTATGGCTACACCTTC	CASSPDAVSNYGYTF
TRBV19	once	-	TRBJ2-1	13	TGTGCCAGTAGTGTGCCCCGCCCCAATGAGCAGTTCTTC	CASSVPRPNEQFF
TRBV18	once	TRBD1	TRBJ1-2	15	TGTGCCAGCTCATCAGGTTGGGACAGGGCCCGCGGCTACACCTTC	CASSSGWDRARGYTF
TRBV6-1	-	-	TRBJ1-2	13	TGTGCCAGCAGTGAAGCTAACACCCTGGCGGGGACCTTC	CASSEANTLAGTF
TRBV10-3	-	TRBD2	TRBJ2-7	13	TGTGCCATCAGTCCTAGCGGGAGTTACGAGCAGTACTTC	CAISPSGSYEQYF
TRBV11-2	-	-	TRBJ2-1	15	TGTGCCAGCAGCCGACAGTCGGACTCCTACAATGAGCAGTTCTTC	CASSRQSDSYNEQFF
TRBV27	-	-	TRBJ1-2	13	TGTGCCAGCAGTCCCATCGCCCACTATGGCTACACCTTC	CASSPIAHYGYTF
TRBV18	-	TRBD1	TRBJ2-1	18	TGTGCCAGCTCACCATGGGCTCCCGGGACAGGGGGCAACAATGAGCAGTTCTTC	CASSPWAPGTGGNNEQFF
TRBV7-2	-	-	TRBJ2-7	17	TGTGCCAGCAGCTTAGGCCCCCCAGCCCTTCTCTCTTACGAGCAGTACTTC	CASSLGPPALLSYEQYF
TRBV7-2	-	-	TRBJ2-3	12	TGTGCCAGCATAAAGCCGGGAGATACGCAGTATTTT	CASIKPGDTQYF
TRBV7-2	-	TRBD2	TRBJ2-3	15	TGTGCCAGCAGCTTAGTGGTAACTAGCGGAGATACGCAGTATTTT	CASSLVVTSGDTQYF
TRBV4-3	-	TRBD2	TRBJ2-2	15	TGCGCCAGCAGCCGCCCTGCTAGCGGGAGCGGGGAGCTGTTTTTT	CASSRPASGSGELFF
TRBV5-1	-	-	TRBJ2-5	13	TGCGCCAGCAGCTTTGGGGTCCAAGAGACCCAGTACTTC	CASSFGVQETQYF